This TCR beta chain comes out of a study of molecular identifiers for immune sequencing clone quantification. Study details: In replicates, the authors split RNA from about 20,000 or 100,000 naive CD8 cells five ways and sequenced four.

Germline V gene data show CDR1 as MNHEY and CDR2 as SVGEGT. This CDR3 has 15 residues. The trim removed 2 bases at V and 3 bases at J, leaving 6 bases unmatched. Previously described methods and listed TCR primers were used for bulk TCR libraries. Via MiXCR, TCRdb re-called the PCR reads, giving one row per CDR3 protein. This sample carries some 650,000 distinct CDR3 sequences, 20% of them seen once, and the ten largest clones take roughly 0.83%. A note on this clonotype: A read error is possible here, since a much larger clone lies one base away.

Specimen: naive CD8+ T cells from blood, with Jurkat cell RNA spiked in. Subset here: FACS-sorted CD8+CD4-CCR7+CD45RA+ naive T cells. The receptor was derived from a human donor in good health. Some libraries in this study had Jurkat cell RNA spiked in. The rearrangement joins TRBV6-2 or TRBV6-3 to TRBJ2-7; 8 positions match TRBD1. CDR3 nucleotides: TGTGCCAGCAGTTACCCTACAGGGGGTGTCTACGAGCAGTACTTC. This gives the protein CASSYPTGGVYEQYF.